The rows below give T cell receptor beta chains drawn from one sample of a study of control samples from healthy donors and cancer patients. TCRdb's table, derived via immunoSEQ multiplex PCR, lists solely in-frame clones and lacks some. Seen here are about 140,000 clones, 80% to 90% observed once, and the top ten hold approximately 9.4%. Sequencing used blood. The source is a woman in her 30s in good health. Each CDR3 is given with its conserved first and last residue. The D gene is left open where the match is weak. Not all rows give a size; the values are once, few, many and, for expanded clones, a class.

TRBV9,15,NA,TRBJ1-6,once,CASSKEHRLNSPLHF,TGTGCCAGCAGCAAAGAGCATCGATTGAATTCACCCCTCCACTTT
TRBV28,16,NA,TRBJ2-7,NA,CASRVAPPDFSYEQYF,TGTGCCAGCAGGGTCGCCCCTCCCGATTTTTCCTACGAGCAGTACTTC
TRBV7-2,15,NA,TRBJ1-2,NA,CASSFQTGGSHGYTF,TGTGCCAGCAGCTTTCAGACCGGAGGGAGCCATGGCTACACCTTC
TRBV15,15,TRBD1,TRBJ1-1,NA,CATSRGTELNTEAFF,TGTGCCACCAGCAGGGGGACAGAGTTGAACACTGAAGCTTTCTTT
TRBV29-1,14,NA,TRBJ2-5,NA,CSVEIPGLKETQYF,TGCAGCGTTGAAATCCCAGGGCTGAAGGAGACCCAGTACTTC
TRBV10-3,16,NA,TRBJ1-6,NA,CAISESRAGVDSPLHF,TGTGCCATCAGTGAGTCGAGGGCAGGGGTCGATTCACCCCTCCACTTT
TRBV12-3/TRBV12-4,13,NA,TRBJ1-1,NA,CASSFQENTEAFF,TGTGCCAGCAGTTTCCAGGAGAACACTGAAGCTTTCTTT
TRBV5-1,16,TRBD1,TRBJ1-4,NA,CASSRLVQGSNEKLFF,TGCGCCAGCAGCCGGCTCGTACAGGGGTCGAATGAAAAACTGTTTTTT
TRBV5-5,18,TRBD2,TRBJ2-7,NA,CASSLTIGAGGPTLEQYF,TGTGCCAGCAGCTTGACGATAGGGGCGGGAGGGCCGACTTTAGAGCAGTACTTC
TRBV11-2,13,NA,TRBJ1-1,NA,CASSYQENTEAFF,TGTGCCAGCAGCTATCAAGAGAACACTGAAGCTTTCTTT
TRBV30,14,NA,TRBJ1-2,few,CAWSRNMGNYGYTF,TGTGCCTGGAGTCGGAATATGGGTAACTATGGCTACACCTTC
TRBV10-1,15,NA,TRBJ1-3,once,CASSDSPAPGNTIYF,TGCGCCAGCAGTGATAGTCCGGCACCGGGAAACACCATATATTTT
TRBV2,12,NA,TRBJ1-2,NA,CASSSGLYGYTF,TGTGCCAGCAGTTCGGGACTCTACGGCTACACCTTC
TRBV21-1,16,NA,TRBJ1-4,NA,CASSKGRQGANEKLFF,TGTGCCAGCAGCAAGGGGCGCCAGGGGGCTAATGAAAAACTGTTTTTT
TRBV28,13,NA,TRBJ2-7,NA,CASSSGSRYEQYF,TGTGCCAGCAGCTCAGGGTCCAGATACGAGCAGTACTTC
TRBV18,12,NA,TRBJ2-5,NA,CASSPYRETQYF,TGTGCCAGCTCACCTTACCGGGAGACCCAGTACTTC
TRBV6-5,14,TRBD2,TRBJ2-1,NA,CASRDAGGHNEQFF,TGTGCCAGCAGGGACGCGGGAGGCCACAATGAGCAGTTCTTC
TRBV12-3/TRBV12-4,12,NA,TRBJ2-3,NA,CASRLGPDTQYF,TGTGCCAGCAGGCTAGGCCCAGATACGCAGTATTTT
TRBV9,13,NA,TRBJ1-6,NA,CASSVDLNSPLHF,TGTGCCAGCAGCGTAGACCTAAATTCACCCCTCCACTTT
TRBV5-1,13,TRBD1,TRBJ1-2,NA,CASSSDRGYGYTF,TGCGCCAGCAGCTCCGACAGGGGCTACGGCTACACCTTC
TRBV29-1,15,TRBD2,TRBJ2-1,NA,CSVEDSGRARDEQFF,TGCAGCGTTGAAGATAGCGGGAGGGCCCGGGATGAGCAGTTCTTC
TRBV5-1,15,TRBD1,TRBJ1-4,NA,CASSSGDRENEKLFF,TGCGCCAGCAGCTCCGGGGACAGGGAAAATGAAAAACTGTTTTTT
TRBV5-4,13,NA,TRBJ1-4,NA,CASSNGPNEKLFF,TGTGCCAGCAGCAACGGACCTAATGAAAAACTGTTTTTT
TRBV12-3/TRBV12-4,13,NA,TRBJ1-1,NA,CASSLLRGTEAFF,TGTGCCAGCAGTTTGCTTAGGGGCACTGAAGCTTTCTTT
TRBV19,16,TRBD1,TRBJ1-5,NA,CASQSLITGGNQPQHF,TGTGCCAGTCAGTCTCTTATAACAGGGGGCAATCAGCCCCAGCATTTT
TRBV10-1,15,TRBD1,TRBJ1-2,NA,CASSETTDRGYGYTF,TGCGCCAGCAGTGAGACCACGGACAGGGGATATGGCTACACCTTC
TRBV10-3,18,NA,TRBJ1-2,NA,CAISELIQGSDPNYGYTF,TGTGCCATCAGTGAGTTAATACAGGGTTCTGATCCTAACTATGGCTACACCTTC
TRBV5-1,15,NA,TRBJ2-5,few,CASSWGRGAGETQYF,TGCGCCAGCAGCTGGGGGCGCGGGGCGGGGGAGACCCAGTACTTC
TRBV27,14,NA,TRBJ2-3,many,CASSPLDVFDTQYF,TGTGCCAGCAGTCCCCTCGACGTGTTTGATACGCAGTATTTT
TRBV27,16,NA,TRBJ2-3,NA,CASSFGGRPSTDTQYF,TGTGCCAGCAGTTTCGGAGGCCGCCCTAGCACAGATACGCAGTATTTT
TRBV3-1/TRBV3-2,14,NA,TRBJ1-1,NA,CASSQGIGGTEAFF,TGTGCCAGCAGCCAAGGTATAGGAGGGACTGAAGCTTTCTTT
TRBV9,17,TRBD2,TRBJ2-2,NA,CASRSPREGSNTGELFF,TGTGCCAGCAGATCCCCCCGGGAGGGCTCGAACACCGGGGAGCTGTTTTTT
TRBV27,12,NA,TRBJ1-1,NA,CASSFRNTEAFF,TGTGCCAGCTCCTTTCGGAACACTGAAGCTTTCTTT
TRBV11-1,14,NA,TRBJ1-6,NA,CASSLGPFDSPLHF,TGTGCCAGCAGCTTGGGGCCCTTCGATTCACCCCTCCACTTT
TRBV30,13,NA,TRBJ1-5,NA,CAWSPGANQPQHF,TGTGCCTGGAGTCCAGGGGCCAATCAGCCCCAGCATTTT